This T cell receptor (beta chain) was obtained from a study of blood T cell repertoires in COVID-19 (dated by TCRdb to 2018 to 2020). Background on the whole study: The collaborator samples originated in the United States, Italy and Spain and spanned the acute and convalescent phases of COVID-19. The prospective study material was composed of cDNA or gDNA derived from T cells, B-cell-depleted T cells, or PBMCs. The dataset comprised deeply sampled blood TCRbeta repertoires from subjects exposed to, actively infected with, or recovered from COVID-19. A de-identified subject ID, COVID-19 status, age in years and sex were almost always included in the sample metadata. The samples were drawn from two sources: the first 160 participants of the ongoing ImmuneRACE study, and 1,254 subjects contributed by 6 global collaborators. HLA class I and class II types, where available, came from metadata supplied by the sample provider rather than from assay-based typing. The repertoires were made available in a free public database intended to serve as a resource for research on the immune response to SARS-CoV-2. Overall study results and their limits: The quantity of clinical and demographic metadata differed by source and by participant and was supplied without curation.

Details on this clone: It lacks a known antigen. Nothing much larger sits one base from this clone, and base qualities are not available.

Taken from cysteine to phenylalanine, the CDR3 has 16 residues. Of the read, only the CDR3 DNA is kept; its 48 bases are in frame from base 1. For CDR1 and CDR2, the germline V gene (reference sequence) lists LNHDA and SQIVND. The germline V and J ends show losses of 5 bases and 6 bases respectively, and no gene match explains 13 bases of the junction. TCRbeta CDR3 regions were amplified from genomic DNA using the immunoSEQ Assay, a bias-controlled multiplex PCR. Under the source paper's analysis protocol: Within the assay, amplification of reference gene primers was used to estimate how many nucleated cells each sample contained. To quantify the absolute abundance of each unique TCRbeta CDR3 rearrangement, sequence reads were collapsed and filtered. For each sample, productive Simpson clonality was calculated by taking the square root of Simpson's diversity index across productive rearrangements. This immuneACCESS table, as held by TCRdb, lists in-frame sequences with V and J called but not all clones. Of the missing ones, under half trace to an unresolved V gene in checked studies; the others have no known cause. V and J calls and clone size follow that table, whereas D and trimming were derived from the DNA. This sample comprises a few hundred thousand clones, 82% of them detected only once. The ten largest clones take up over 14% of the sample.

In the prospective study, participants were roughly 18 to 100 years old, resided in approximately 22 geographic areas of the United States, and were enrolled through a virtual design. In the prospective study, participants were assigned to cohorts based on the clinical history participants reported in a screening survey and a study questionnaire. ImmuneRACE Cohort 3 recovered participants were defined by two consecutive negative NP/OP PCR tests, healthcare professional clearance, or symptom resolution. Mobile phlebotomists in the prospective study collected whole blood, serum and a nasopharyngeal or oropharyngeal swab from every participant. Participants in the prospective study had the option to provide additional blood draws and questionnaires over a roughly two-month period. Before DNA extraction, blood samples from the prospective study were shipped at room temperature or frozen.

This TCR was sampled from a man in his forties who had recovered from COVID-19. Sequenced sample: PBMCs or T cells enriched from blood (not recorded which). The rearranged chain carries TRBV19 and TRBJ1-5, with 7 middle bases fitting TRBD1. CDR3 sequence: CASSLNRQGKAQPQHF. The nucleotides read TGTGCCAGTAGTTTGAATAGACAGGGTAAAGCTCAGCCCCAGCATTTT.